These T cell receptor beta chains were read from a single sample in a study of T cell changes during pregnancy in multiple sclerosis. TCRdb keeps only in-frame clones here, not all; method: immunoSEQ multiplex PCR. Of tens of thousands of clones in the sample, approximately 92% are singletons; the top ten hold approximately 1.2%. The specimen comprised peripheral blood, sampled after pregnancy. These receptors were taken from a female donor in good health, enrolled as a control in a pregnancy study. Each CDR3 is given with its conserved first and last residue. D genes are given only for firm matches. Clone size, where shown, is once, few, many, or a class for clones that have expanded.

V	length	J	size	D	DNA	CDR3
TRBV6-5	16	TRBJ2-3	NA	TRBD2	TGTGCCAGCAGTTTCCCCGGGACTAGCGGCACAGATACGCAGTATTTT	CASSFPGTSGTDTQYF
TRBV14	14	TRBJ1-5	NA	NA	TGTGCCCCTCAAAAGACAGCGATTAATCAGCCCCAGCATTTT	CAPQKTAINQPQHF
TRBV11-2	12	TRBJ1-2	once	NA	TGTGCCAGCAGCTTAGTAGCCTATGGCTACACCTTC	CASSLVAYGYTF
TRBV4-1	15	TRBJ1-2	NA	TRBD1	TGCGCCAGCAGCCAACCCCAGACAGGGAACTATGGCTACACCTTC	CASSQPQTGNYGYTF
TRBV19	13	TRBJ1-2	NA	NA	TGTGCCAGTTCCGTCGGGGGGGACTATGGCTACACCTTC	CASSVGGDYGYTF
TRBV10-2	15	TRBJ2-7	NA	TRBD1	TGCGCCAGCAGTGGGGGGACAGGTCTTACCTACGAGCAGTACTTC	CASSGGTGLTYEQYF
TRBV6-1	15	TRBJ2-3	NA	TRBD1	TGTGCCAGCACCCCACGGGACAGGGGGCCAGATACGCAGTATTTT	CASTPRDRGPDTQYF
TRBV19	16	TRBJ1-5	NA	TRBD1	TGTGCCAGTAGCAGAGGCAGGGGGCACAGCAATCAGCCCCAGCATTTT	CASSRGRGHSNQPQHF
TRBV4-1	16	TRBJ2-7	once	NA	TGCGCCAGCAGCCATGGGGGGGACAGGAGGACCTACGAGCAGTACTTC	CASSHGGDRRTYEQYF
TRBV2	15	TRBJ2-7	NA	TRBD1	TGTGCCAGCACCCTTTCTACCGGGACAGGGGTCGAGCAGTACTTC	CASTLSTGTGVEQYF
TRBV4-3	13	TRBJ1-1	NA	NA	TGCGCCAGCAGCCGACAGCCAAACACTGAAGCTTTCTTT	CASSRQPNTEAFF
TRBV6-5	14	TRBJ2-7	NA	TRBD1	TGTGCCAGCAGCCACAGGGGTAACCCACCCGAGCAGTACTTC	CASSHRGNPPEQYF
TRBV19	15	TRBJ2-1	NA	TRBD2	TGTGCCAGTAGTAGTTGGGCTAGCGGGGACAATGAGCAGTTCTTC	CASSSWASGDNEQFF
TRBV27	14	TRBJ1-2	NA	NA	TGTGCCAGCAGTCCCGGACAGCTCTCCTATGGCTACACCTTC	CASSPGQLSYGYTF
TRBV11-2	13	TRBJ2-7	once	NA	TGTGCCAGCAGCCCCCTCAGGCTTAGCGAGCAGTACTTC	CASSPLRLSEQYF
TRBV6-6	16	TRBJ1-2	once	TRBD1	TGTGCCAGCAGCCATGTCCCGGGACAGGGGACGAATGGCTACACCTTC	CASSHVPGQGTNGYTF
TRBV25-1	15	TRBJ1-2	NA	TRBD1	TGTGCCAGCAGTGACTCCCGGGACAGGGCTTATGGCTACACCTTC	CASSDSRDRAYGYTF
TRBV5-1	14	TRBJ1-4	NA	NA	TGCGCCAGCAGCCTGGGACCGGAGAATGAAAAACTGTTTTTT	CASSLGPENEKLFF
TRBV19	14	TRBJ2-3	NA	NA	TGTGCCAGTAGTATGTCTAGCTTGGCAGATACGCAGTATTTT	CASSMSSLADTQYF
TRBV30	12	TRBJ2-2	NA	NA	TGTGCCCTAAACGTAGTGACCGGGGAGCTGTTTTTT	CALNVVTGELFF
TRBV7-6	15	TRBJ2-7	once	NA	TGTGCCAGCAGCTTAGACACCGGGACACCCTACGAGCAGTACTTC	CASSLDTGTPYEQYF
TRBV5-4	17	TRBJ2-7	NA	TRBD2	TGTGCCAGCAGCTTGGATCTAGCGGGAGGCCTGATCTACGAGCAGTACTTC	CASSLDLAGGLIYEQYF
TRBV7-2	15	TRBJ2-7	NA	TRBD2	TGTGCCAGCAGCGTCGGACTAGCGGGGACTACGGAGCAGTACTTC	CASSVGLAGTTEQYF
TRBV5-1	14	TRBJ2-1	NA	NA	TGCGCCAGCAGCACGGGGTATAACTACAATGAGCAGTTCTTC	CASSTGYNYNEQFF